Listed here are 13 T cell receptor beta chains from one sample, sequenced in a study of neoadjuvant nivolumab and ipilimumab in lung cancer. Assay used: immunoSEQ multiplex PCR; TCRdb lists only in-frame clones, some missing. The sample consists of about 38,000 clones, 80% to 90% of them appearing once. The sample in question was peripheral blood, obtained before neoadjuvant nivolumab, alone or with ipilimumab. The receptors originated from an adult with non-small cell lung cancer.

V is TRBV7-9 and J is TRBJ1-2, with D possibly matching TRBD1 (5 bases). V shed 4 bases and J shed 1 base, with 19 bases lying between them. The CDR3 has 17 amino acids. Germline V gene data show CDR1 as SEHNR and CDR2 as FQNEAQ (reference sequence). CDR3 loop: CASSYDRDGGFNYGYTF. CDR3 sequence (DNA): TGTGCCAGCAGCTACGACCGGGACGGAGGGTTTAACTATGGCTACACCTTC.

This rearrangement joins TRBV12-1 to TRBJ2-3; the table's D call TRBD2 went unverified against the DNA. TRBV12-1 represents a pseudogene. CDR3 length: 16 amino acids. CDR3 sequence: CASSSHRGAGTDTQYF. CDR3 in DNA: TGTGCCAGCAGCTCACACCGGGGGGCGGGCACAGATACGCAGTATTTT.

The rearrangement uses TRBV29-1 and TRBJ1-2, with 9 positions matching TRBD1. The CDR3 extends over 15 amino acids. V shed 4 bases, J shed 1 base, and the junction held 7 bases outside the gene matches. The V gene's germline CDR1 is SQVTM and CDR2 ANQGSEA. In nucleotides, the CDR3 is TGCAGCGTTGGGACAGGGGATTATCTTAACTATGGCTACACCTTC. It encodes CSVGTGDYLNYGYTF.

The chain uses TRBV6-5 and TRBJ2-3, with TRBD2 matching over 9 bases. This CDR3 is 15 amino acids long. The V gene end was trimmed by 0 bases and the J gene end by 7 bases; junction bases not matched to a gene: 5. Germline lookup yields CDR1 MNHEY and CDR2 SVGAGI. CDR3 amino acids: CASSYSGTSTNTQYF. CDR3 DNA sequence: TGTGCCAGCAGTTACTCTGGGACTAGCACTAATACGCAGTATTTT.

The count of this clone is one. The rearrangement uses TRBV30 and TRBJ1-5; 8 positions match TRBD1. The CDR3 spans 15 residues. Germline-derived CDR1 and CDR2 are GTSNPN and SVGIG (reference sequence). V shed 0 bases and J 6 bases; nucleotides not matched to a gene: 7. The CDR3 DNA sequence: TGTGCCTGGAGTGTATCCGGGACAGGTCGTCAGCCCCAGCATTTT. Protein product: CAWSVSGTGRQPQHF.

V and J are TRBV7-6 and TRBJ1-2; D might be TRBD1 (5 bases). V gave up 4 bases and J gave up 2 bases, with 8 bases separating them. This CDR3 comprises 13 residues. Germline V lookup: CDR1 SGHVS, CDR2 FNYEAQ. CDR3 coding DNA: TGTGCCAGCAGCTCGGGACGGAACTATGGCTACACCTTC. Its protein is CASSSGRNYGYTF.

The chain employs TRBV6-5 and TRBJ2-3; 8 nucleotides align to TRBD2. The CDR3 loop spans 15 amino acids. Germline CDR1 is MNHEY and CDR2 is SVGAGI. After removal of 0 bases from V and 9 bases from J, the junction contained 8 bases not matched to a gene. The CDR3, as DNA: TGTGCCAGCAGTTACTCGATGGCTTTAGCGGGAACGCAGTATTTT. As protein: CASSYSMALAGTQYF.

The chain carries TRBV5-4 and TRBJ2-7; D might be TRBD1 or TRBD2, each matching 5 bases. Trimming left V 4 bases short and J 5 bases short, with 10 bases between. In germline, CDR1 is SGHNT, CDR2 YYREEE (reference sequence). This CDR3 spans 12 amino acids. The CDR3 nucleotides are TGTGCCAGCAGCCGGGACGGCGACGAGCAGTACTTC. Its protein is CASSRDGDEQYF. Variable domain in full (rest from reference TRBV5-4 and TRBJ2-7): ETGVTQSPTHLIKTRGQQVTLRCSSQSGHNTVSWYQQALGQGPQFIFQYYREEENGRGNFPPRFSGLQFPNYSSELNVNALELDDSALYLCASSRDGDEQYFGPGTRLTVT.

The chain recombines TRBV7-2 with TRBJ1-4; no firm D call. From germline, CDR1 is SGHTA and CDR2 FQGNSA. The CDR3 covers 17 residues. Trimming removed 1 base at V and 0 bases at J, with 12 bases between. The DNA for the CDR3 is TGTGCCAGCAGCTTAGGGACGGAACCTACAACTAATGAAAAACTGTTTTTT. Amino acids: CASSLGTEPTTNEKLFF.

This clone showed up just a few times. The chain combines TRBV5-1 with TRBJ2-7; the D gene is possibly TRBD2 (5 bases). The ends were cut back, 3 bases at V and 6 bases at J, with 19 bases in the middle. The germline gives CDR1 SGHRS, CDR2 YFSETQ. This CDR3 contains 15 residues. CDR3 protein: CASSWGAGDPREQYF. The CDR3 coding sequence is TGCGCCAGCAGCTGGGGAGCTGGAGATCCCCGCGAGCAGTACTTC.

Of note for this clone: Other nucleotide sequences in the sample specify the same CDR3. The chain couples TRBV9 to TRBJ2-3; no clear D. Germline assignment: CDR1 SGDLS and CDR2 YYNGEE. Trimming cost V 3 bases and J 0 bases, with 8 bases left between them. CDR3 length equals 14 residues. CDR3 coding DNA: TGTGCCAGCAGCGCCTCCGGGAGCACAGATACGCAGTATTTT. It specifies CASSASGSTDTQYF. The full variable domain, in which reference TRBV9 and TRBJ2-3 provide the parts outside the CDR3, is DSGVTQTPKHLITATGQRVTLRCSPRSGDLSVYWYQQSLDQGLQFLIQYYNGEERAKGNILERFSAQQFPDLHSELNLSSLELGDSALYFCASSASGSTDTQYFGPGTRLTVL.

V usage is TRBV7-2 and J usage is TRBJ2-1; a possible D gene is TRBD1 (6 bases). V dropped 2 bases and J dropped 1 base, with 15 bases sitting between them. CDR1 and CDR2 from the germline V gene are SGHTA and FQGNSA. CDR3 length equals 17 residues. CDR3: CASSLRNREWSYNEQFF. CDR3 nucleotides: TGTGCCAGCAGCTTAAGGAACAGGGAGTGGTCCTACAATGAGCAGTTCTTC.

This clone was recorded once. CDR3 bases: TGTGCCACACAACAGGGGGCTGTAGGCGAGCAGTACTTC. The encoded protein is CATQQGAVGEQYF. The V call is TRBV19, the J call TRBJ2-7; TRBD1 aligns across 9 bases. There are 13 residues in the CDR3. The trim removed 10 bases at V and 6 bases at J, leaving 10 bases unmatched. Germline values: CDR1 LNHDA, CDR2 SQIVND (reference sequence).